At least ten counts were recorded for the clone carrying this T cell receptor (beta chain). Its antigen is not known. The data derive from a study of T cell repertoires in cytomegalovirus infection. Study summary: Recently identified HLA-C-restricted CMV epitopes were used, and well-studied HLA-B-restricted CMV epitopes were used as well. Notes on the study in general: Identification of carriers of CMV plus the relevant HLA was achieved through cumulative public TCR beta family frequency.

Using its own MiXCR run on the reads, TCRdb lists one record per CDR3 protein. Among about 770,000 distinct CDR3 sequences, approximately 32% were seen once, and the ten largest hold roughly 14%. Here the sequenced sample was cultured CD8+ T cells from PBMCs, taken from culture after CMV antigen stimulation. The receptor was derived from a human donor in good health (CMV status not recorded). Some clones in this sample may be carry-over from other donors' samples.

CDR3 DNA sequence: TGTGCCAGCAGCCACGGGACTAGCGGGGGGGTCCCTAACTCCTACAATGAGCAGTTCTTC. Protein: CASSHGTSGGVPNSYNEQFF. The rearrangement joins TRBV7-9 to TRBJ2-1; 16 bases are shared with TRBD2. The J segment lost 0 bases and the V segment lost 5 bases, leaving 10 bases of the junction unmatched. CDR1 is SEHNR, CDR2 FQNEAQ, per germline (reference sequence). This CDR3 has 20 amino acids.